Listed below are T cell receptor beta chains from one sample, sequenced in a study of T cells after yellow fever vaccination. MiXCR, run by TCRdb on the 5' RACE reads, gives a single entry per CDR3 protein. The sample lists more than 200,000 distinct CDR3 sequences; about 3.5% were seen once. This material consisted of PBMCs, taken 15 days after the yellow fever booster vaccination. The source of these receptors is a man younger than 35 who received the YFV17D yellow fever vaccine. Both conserved end residues are part of each CDR3. D genes are given only for firm matches. Only some rows state a clone size, as once, few, many or a class for expanded clones.

len,j_gene,abundance,v_gene,d_gene,CDR3nt,CDR3aa
13,TRBJ2-5,many,TRBV5-1,.,TGCGCCAGCAGCTGGGACGGCCAAGAGACCCAGTACTTC,CASSWDGQETQYF
15,TRBJ1-5,many,TRBV7-9,TRBD1,TGTGCCAGCAGCGGTACAGGGGGCCGCAATCAGCCCCAGCATTTT,CASSGTGGRNQPQHF
18,TRBJ1-5,many,TRBV6-2/TRBV6-3,.,TGTGCCAGCAACAGAGGCGGGAGTGGCGTCCTACACAATCAGCCCCAGCATTTT,CASNRGGSGVLHNQPQHF
15,TRBJ1-6,many,TRBV6-5,.,TGTGCCAGCAGTTACGACTTCAGGGGAAATTCACCCCTCCACTTT,CASSYDFRGNSPLHF
15,TRBJ1-1,many,TRBV30,.,TGTGCCTGGAGTGTACGCGGACGGCTGAACACTGAAGCTTTCTTT,CAWSVRGRLNTEAFF
14,TRBJ1-1,many,TRBV5-4,TRBD1,TGTGCCAGCAGCACACTTCAGGGGGACACTGAAGCTTTCTTT,CASSTLQGDTEAFF
17,TRBJ2-4,many,TRBV7-2,TRBD2,TGTGCCAGCAGCTACAGAACTTCTGGGGAGGGCAAAAACATTCAGTACTTC,CASSYRTSGEGKNIQYF
19,TRBJ2-3,many,TRBV4-3,TRBD2,TGCGCCAGCAGCACCCGGACTAGCGGGGGGAAGGGTATCGCAGATACGCAGTATTTT,CASSTRTSGGKGIADTQYF
14,TRBJ2-2,many,TRBV12-3/TRBV12-4,.,TGTGCCAGCAGTTGGGGGGTGGTCACCGGGGAGCTGTTTTTT,CASSWGVVTGELFF
18,TRBJ2-1,many,TRBV4-3,TRBD2,TGCGCCAGCAGCCAAGAGCCAATAGCGGGGGCGTCCTACAATGAGCAGTTCTTC,CASSQEPIAGASYNEQFF
16,TRBJ1-3,many,TRBV9,.,TGTGCCAGCAGCGTGGATGGACAGAGCTCTGGAAACACCATATATTTT,CASSVDGQSSGNTIYF
14,TRBJ2-1,.,TRBV5-1,.,TGCGCCAGCAGCTTGGTCGCAGGGGGAGGGGAGCAGTTCTTC,CASSLVAGGGEQFF
14,TRBJ2-7,many,TRBV5-1,TRBD1,TGCGCCAGCAGCTCCGTGACAGGGACCTACGAGCAGTACTTC,CASSSVTGTYEQYF
19,TRBJ2-3,many,TRBV5-6,.,TGTGCCAGCAGGACTCGGGGTGGATCAGGTGTGCTCGCACACCATACGCAGTATTTT,CASRTRGGSGVLAHHTQYF
15,TRBJ2-1,many,TRBV4-2,TRBD2,TGTGCCAGCAGCCAAGGACTAGCGGGGTTTGGTGAGCAGTTCTTC,CASSQGLAGFGEQFF
14,TRBJ2-2,many,TRBV18,.,TGTGCCAGCTCACCACCGTCCCTTCCCGGGGAGCTGTTTTTT,CASSPPSLPGELFF
14,TRBJ2-5,many,TRBV5-1,TRBD2,TGCGCCAGCAGCTCCGGGACTAGCGGGGGAGGCCAGTACTTC,CASSSGTSGGGQYF
16,TRBJ2-5,.,TRBV4-3,TRBD1,TGCGCCAGCAGCCAAGACCGTAAAGGGGGCCATGAGACCCAGTACTTC,CASSQDRKGGHETQYF
15,TRBJ1-2,many,TRBV5-1,TRBD1,TGCGCCAGCAGCCCGGGACAGGGAGTGACGTATGGCTACACCTTC,CASSPGQGVTYGYTF
15,TRBJ1-3,many,TRBV6-5,.,TGTGCCAGCAGAGCAGGGTGGTATCGTGGAAACACCATATATTTT,CASRAGWYRGNTIYF
16,TRBJ1-4,many,TRBV7-2,.,TGTGCCAGCAGCTTAGTCGCTACAGCTAGTAATGAAAAACTGTTTTTT,CASSLVATASNEKLFF
14,TRBJ1-6,many,TRBV5-4,.,TGTGCCAGCAGGGACCAGAGAACTAGTTCACCCCTCCACTTT,CASRDQRTSSPLHF
13,TRBJ1-5,many,TRBV12-3/TRBV12-4,.,TGTGCCAGCGGGACCCGAACGAATCAGCCCCAGCATTTT,CASGTRTNQPQHF
13,TRBJ2-5,many,TRBV7-3,.,TGTGCCAGCAGCTTGGACTATCAAGAGACCCAGTACTTC,CASSLDYQETQYF